The source of this T cell receptor beta chain is a study of shared clonotypes between healthy human individuals. Germline V lookup: CDR1 MNHEY, CDR2 SVGAGI. The CDR3 covers 16 residues. V was pared by 4 bases and J by 7 bases, with 17 bases between. Donors had no recently reported acute infections or vaccinations and were HIV-negative. Study conclusions and caveats: Naive CD4 clonotypes were shared across a few donors at around 5%.

Per the study methods: Filtering differed, since immunoSEQ gave only junction sequences and no quality scores. Assay used: immunoSEQ multiplex PCR; TCRdb lists only in-frame clones, some missing. V and J calls plus clone size are reproduced from that table; the DNA served to infer D and trimming. Seen here are roughly 2.5 million clones, just over 90% observed once, and the top ten hold around 0.14%. This clone was picked up a small number of times. What it binds is unknown. Sequenced material: naive CD4+ T cells sorted from blood. Subset described: CD45RA+ positively selected. The chain joins TRBV6-5 to TRBJ1-6; no clear D gene. The receptor's source is a man aged 18 to 29 in good health. CDR3 nucleotide sequence: TGTGCCAGCAGTTCCGCAGGTCCAATTGGGAATTCACCCCTCCACTTT. It is translated as CASSSAGPIGNSPLHF.